These T cell receptor beta chains were read from a single sample in a study of long-term antiretroviral therapy in people with HIV. The protocol was immunoSEQ multiplex PCR, while the TCRdb copy is restricted to in-frame clones and leaves out a portion. Among some 20,000 clones, 78% were seen once, and the ten largest hold 7.5% to 8%. The sample in question was unsorted PBMCs, obtained at the start of antiretroviral therapy, before treatment. These receptors were collected from a woman aged 40 to 50 with HIV. Each CDR3 is given with its conserved first and last residue. Fields, in order: J gene, clone size, D gene, V gene, CDR3 protein, CDR3 DNA. A D gene is named only where the DNA matches it firmly. Clone sizes are given selectively: once, few, many, or a class where the clone is expanded.

TRBJ2-7 - - TRBV18 CASSPPQADLSEQYF TGTGCCAGCTCACCACCGCAGGCCGATCTAAGTGAGCAGTACTTC
TRBJ2-5 - - TRBV5-1 CASSLDGGKRPQYF TGCGCCAGCAGCTTGGACGGAGGGAAGAGGCCCCAGTACTTC
TRBJ1-6 few - TRBV10-3 CAISEPSGRTYYSPLHF TGTGCCATCAGTGAGCCTTCCGGACGGACGTATTATTCACCCCTCCACTTT
TRBJ1-4 - - TRBV2 CASRGDPAVEKLFF TGTGCCAGCAGAGGCGACCCGGCGGTGGAAAAACTGTTTTTT
TRBJ2-5 - TRBD2 TRBV29-1 CSVEGRGGETQYF TGCAGCGTTGAAGGGCGGGGGGGCGAGACCCAGTACTTC
TRBJ1-4 - - TRBV10-3 CAISEPRTVTNEKLFF TGTGCCATCAGTGAGCCGAGGACAGTAACTAATGAAAAACTGTTTTTT
TRBJ2-1 - - TRBV5-6 CASSSASYNEQFF TGTGCCAGCAGCTCCGCCTCCTACAATGAGCAGTTCTTC
TRBJ2-3 - TRBD2 TRBV29-1 CSGQAGGRATQYF TGCAGCGGGCAAGCGGGGGGGCGGGCTACGCAGTATTTT
TRBJ2-7 few TRBD1 TRBV6-5 CASSYSGQGTPYEQYF TGTGCCAGCAGTTACTCGGGACAGGGGACACCCTACGAGCAGTACTTC
TRBJ2-2 - - TRBV19 CASRGQTSTGELFF TGTGCCAGTAGGGGGCAGACCTCCACCGGGGAGCTGTTTTTT
TRBJ1-1 - TRBD1 TRBV11-1 CASSFGQGSTEAFF TGTGCCAGCAGCTTTGGACAGGGGAGTACTGAAGCTTTCTTT
TRBJ2-3 - - TRBV28 CASRIGASTDTQYF TGTGCCAGCAGGATTGGCGCCTCCACAGATACGCAGTATTTT
TRBJ1-3 - - TRBV28 CASSLGTGGSGNTIYF TGTGCCAGCAGTTTAGGGACGGGGGGGTCTGGAAACACCATATATTTT
TRBJ2-7 - TRBD2 TRBV9 CASSSSGGNEQYF TGTGCCAGCAGCAGTAGCGGGGGGAACGAGCAGTACTTC
TRBJ2-7 - - TRBV5-6 CASSLTALWAPSYEQYF TGTGCCAGCAGCTTAACGGCCTTGTGGGCGCCTTCCTACGAGCAGTACTTC
TRBJ2-1 few TRBD2 TRBV19 CASSISYSGGINEQFF TGTGCCAGTAGTATAAGTTATAGCGGGGGTATAAATGAGCAGTTCTTC
TRBJ2-1 - TRBD2 TRBV19 CASSIFGTSGGEQFF TGTGCCAGTAGTATCTTCGGGACTAGCGGGGGAGAGCAGTTCTTC
TRBJ2-5 - TRBD2 TRBV7-2 CASSLGLAKETQYF TGTGCCAGCAGCTTAGGACTAGCCAAAGAGACCCAGTACTTC
TRBJ2-3 - - TRBV30 CAWSEGVRVTATQYF TGTGCCTGGAGTGAGGGAGTGAGGGTCACAGCTACGCAGTATTTT
TRBJ1-6 medium-sized - TRBV19 CATQWGGQSPLHF TGTGCCACCCAGTGGGGGGGCCAATCACCCCTCCACTTT
TRBJ1-2 - - TRBV4-1 CASSRPGTGYGYTF TGCGCCAGCAGCCGACCCGGGACGGGCTATGGCTACACCTTC
TRBJ2-7 few - TRBV7-2 CASSNPGHSYEQYF TGTGCCAGCAGCAACCCCGGGCACTCCTACGAGCAGTACTTC
TRBJ1-1 - - TRBV7-2 CASSLGAWNTEAFF TGTGCCAGCAGCTTAGGGGCGTGGAACACTGAAGCTTTCTTT
TRBJ1-6 - - TRBV7-9 CASSLSGLSNSPLHF TGTGCCAGCAGCTTATCGGGACTGAGTAATTCACCCCTCCACTTT
TRBJ2-1 - TRBD2 TRBV7-2 CASSPRLAGGRDEQFF TGTGCCAGCAGCCCCCGACTAGCGGGGGGCCGGGATGAGCAGTTCTTC
TRBJ2-1 - TRBD2 TRBV7-9 CGGASGGGEQFF TGTGGCGGTGCTAGCGGGGGGGGTGAGCAGTTCTTC
TRBJ2-5 - - TRBV9 CASSVEGLRKETQYF TGTGCCAGCAGCGTAGAGGGCCTCAGGAAGGAGACCCAGTACTTC
TRBJ2-7 - TRBD1 TRBV6-5 CASSRQGYEQYF TGTGCCAGCAGCCGACAGGGCTACGAGCAGTACTTC
TRBJ1-2 - - TRBV27 CASSARGGYYGYTF TGTGCCAGCAGTGCGCGAGGGGGATACTATGGCTACACCTTC
TRBJ2-7 - - TRBV28 CASSLTGASSYEQYF TGTGCCAGCAGTTTAACCGGCGCAAGCTCCTACGAGCAGTACTTC
TRBJ1-2 - - TRBV2 CASSENGREGYTF TGTGCCAGCAGTGAAAATGGGAGGGAAGGCTACACCTTC
TRBJ1-1 - - TRBV15 CATSRDPGVTEAFF TGTGCCACCAGCAGAGATCCAGGGGTGACTGAAGCTTTCTTT
TRBJ1-5 - - TRBV4-2 CASSQDRQPQHF TGTGCCAGCAGCCAAGACCGTCAGCCCCAGCATTTT
TRBJ2-7 few TRBD2 TRBV2 CASSVSSGGDYSYEQYF TGTGCCAGCAGTGTTTCTAGCGGGGGGGACTACTCCTACGAGCAGTACTTC
TRBJ2-5 - - TRBV19 CASRPGRTGWGETQYF TGTGCCAGTAGGCCCGGGAGGACAGGTTGGGGAGAGACCCAGTACTTC
TRBJ2-3 - TRBD2 TRBV19 CASSPLLAGTDTQYF TGTGCCAGTAGCCCTTTACTAGCGGGGACAGATACGCAGTATTTT
TRBJ1-2 - - TRBV2 CASTGGRGRRGYTF TGTGCCAGCACCGGCGGGCGGGGTCGGCGTGGCTACACCTTC
TRBJ2-1 few TRBD1 TRBV4-3 CASSQAPRDRVYNEQFF TGCGCCAGCAGCCAAGCACCCCGGGACAGGGTTTACAATGAGCAGTTCTTC
TRBJ1-4 - TRBD1 TRBV7-9 CASSPGTGGNEKLFF TGTGCCAGCAGCCCGGGGACAGGGGGGAATGAAAAACTGTTTTTT
TRBJ1-5 once TRBD1 TRBV6-5 CATTDRRLRSQHF TGTGCCACCACGGACAGGAGGCTGCGTTCTCAGCATTTT
TRBJ2-5 - - TRBV28 CASNIGEEGETQYF TGTGCCAGCAACATTGGGGAGGAGGGAGAGACCCAGTACTTC
TRBJ1-4 - - TRBV6-5 CASREGSNEKLFF TGTGCCAGCAGAGAGGGGAGCAATGAAAAACTGTTTTTT
TRBJ1-5 - TRBD1 TRBV2 CASRETGSRNQPQHF TGTGCCAGCAGGGAGACAGGGTCCCGCAATCAGCCCCAGCATTTT
TRBJ2-7 once - TRBV11-2 CASSLGGTVVFYEQYF TGTGCCAGCAGCTTAGGAGGGACGGTAGTCTTTTACGAGCAGTACTTC
TRBJ1-4 - TRBD1 TRBV7-9 CASSHSGQGGEKLFF TGTGCCAGCAGCCACAGTGGACAGGGGGGAGAAAAACTGTTTTTT